This T cell receptor beta chain was obtained from a study of cytomegalovirus exposure and HLA in healthy donors (dated by TCRdb to 2016 to 2017). For the study in its entirety: In an earlier analysis of several hundred of the donors, approximately 300 Gb of sequence data and 90 million to 120 million unique TCR beta sequences from about 190 million T cells were reported. Approximately 310 gigabases of sequencing data and approximately 80 million unique TCR sequences were included in an early release covering about 700 HLA-typed donors. Of the 398 genotyped donors, 65% to 90% fell in the genetic ancestry cluster associated with self-reported Caucasian donors. The aim of the study was to test whether cataloging public T cell receptors could identify signatures of past pathogen exposure. The study profiled the T cell repertoires of hundreds of subjects by immunosequencing and related them to cytomegalovirus serostatus. Besides the first cohort of approximately 670 subjects, a separate validation cohort made up of 120 or so different subjects was used. To predict cytomegalovirus infection status, the study combined high-throughput TCR immunosequencing, statistical association of individual TCRs with disease status, and machine learning. A later analysis re-analyzed previously published TCR beta repertoires from about 600 donors and added high-resolution HLA genotyping to study TCR occurrence patterns. In the later analysis, no new phenotypic data were used to find candidate immune exposures; instead, reliance was placed on TCR beta sequences and their occurrence across donors. In an earlier analysis of 587 of the donors, high-throughput TCR beta sequencing was used to judge whether each TCR beta V gene segment behaved as functional or pseudogenic. Donor age, sex, ethnicity and CMV serostatus were collected together with the repertoire data. Genome-wide SNP genotypes for about 60% of the roughly 670 donors were used in a later genetic analysis, which treated that subset as a discovery cohort. All discovery cohort repertoires had been generated on a single sequencing platform. HLA typing included class I and class II loci at four-digit resolution. The number of donors typed differed by locus, with 629-630 for A, B, C, DRB1 and DQB1, roughly 520 for DQA1, 606 for DPA1, and around 450 for DPB1. Roughly 5 DR-DQ haplotypes were handled as single units for association and clustering, since linkage in the cohort was strong. Among almost 400 genotyped donors of the cohort, an average of approximately 240,000 unique TCR beta nucleotide sequences were sequenced per donor, roughly a sixth of them non-productive.

Remarks on this clone: Its cognate antigen has yet to be identified. One base away there is no much larger clone; base qualities are not given.

Results the study describes overall, beyond this receptor: The authors suggested that the approach could potentially be generalized to other disease states and immunological phenotypes. In this cohort, only TCR beta chains were sequenced, and detectable features were limited by the absence of alpha or paired-chain data. The classifier was reported to diagnose cytomegalovirus status with high specificity and sensitivity in both the original and validation cohorts. The 87-base-pair reads could not distinguish some IMGT-functional V segments, including TRBV6-2 and TRBV6-3, so those segments were excluded. Linkage disequilibrium might explain the correlated functional status among segregating V segments, but an unknown experimental factor could not be excluded. In vitro tests confirmed that three of the cytomegalovirus-associated TCR beta chains recognize cytomegalovirus antigens. The sequencing pipeline was judged likely to have produced a cluster of highly shared sequence variants as a technical artifact. Across donors, most TCR sequences were observed very rarely, whereas some public TCRs were present in many individuals. Most CMV-associated TCR beta chains appeared to be HLA-restricted in a later analysis, and the HLA associations seemed to be driven largely by CMV exposure. A later analysis found that HLA-associated TCR beta chains were more clonally expanded and had lower generation probabilities than equally common non-associated chains. The only immune exposure information available for the cohort was CMV serostatus. Because counts were too low, about 15 rarely observed V segments, including chromosome 9 orphons, were left out of the earlier analysis of several hundred of the donors. Broadly in line with IMGT annotations, most TCR beta V segments showed up in productive rearrangements about 87% or about 30% of the time in an earlier analysis of 450 to 600 of the donors. Several of the top co-occurrence clusters appeared to be linked to parvovirus B19, influenza, CMV and Epstein-Barr virus, according to a later analysis. An association between a missense DCLRE1C variant and V-gene and J-gene trimming of TCR beta chains was found in a later genetic analysis and replicated in an independent cohort. According to a later analysis, TCR association rates differed among HLA loci, with DRB1 alleles showing the most associated TCRs and HLA-C alleles showing the fewest. The presence/absence analyses assumed that sequencing depth was roughly uniform across donors, and that assumption may not be true. Compared with the 666-donor mean, donors in an Asian-associated ancestry cluster had fewer N-insertions in productive TCRs, according to a later genetic analysis. A further reported finding was that TCR beta sequences accurately predicted the HLA-A and HLA-B alleles for most subjects in the first cohort. The study listed approximately 150 TCR beta chains as associated with cytomegalovirus. In a later analysis, some 18,000 TCR beta sequences were associated with specific HLA alleles at a false discovery rate of 0.05. When HLA alleles, especially DR and DQ, strongly co-occurred, attributing TCR associations to individual alleles was difficult. Because HLA typing was missing for some donors at each locus, association tests included only the typed subset.

The cohort comprised more than 550 healthy bone marrow donors. At the time of sampling, every cohort member was nominally healthy, though immune exposures that went unrecorded were likely present. The donor tested CMV seronegative, placing the donor among the 350 to 400 seronegative members of the cohort. Every donor gave a peripheral blood sample, and the peripheral blood mononuclear cells from that sample were used for TCR beta sequencing. Genomic DNA extraction from the blood cell samples was performed with the Qiagen DNeasy Blood Extraction Kit. The protocol used for the library was the immunoSEQ multiplex PCR assay. For the multiplex PCR, a mixture combining 60 forward primers for TCR Vbeta segments and 13 reverse primers for TCR Jbeta segments was used. A multiplex PCR assay on genomic DNA amplified the CDR3 region of rearranged TCR beta genes. The Illumina HiSeq System was used to sequence the amplified TCR beta libraries as 87-base-pair reads. Processing in the source paper ran as follows. A later analysis counted about 82 million unique TCR beta chains across the 666 repertoires, and some 11 million of these chains were shared by at least two donors. Raw reads were error-corrected and collapsed into unique sequences by a nearest-neighbor algorithm in which closely related sequences were merged to remove PCR and sequencing errors. To assign V, D and J gene segments, CDR3 sequences were aligned to IMGT reference sequences. For a sequence to be retained, a match of at least six nucleotides was required to both a V gene segment and a J gene segment. Rearrangements were classified as productive when the CDR3 lacked stop codons and remained in frame with V and J, and all other rearrangements were classified as non-productive. CDR3 was defined by IMGT convention, running from the second conserved V-encoded cysteine to the conserved J-encoded phenylalanine. In an earlier analysis of roughly 580 of the donors, sequences lacking an unambiguous match to a single V gene segment were excluded. In an earlier analysis of approximately 590 of the donors, V segments were called functional above 56.7% productive rearrangements and were called segregating when the between-donor standard deviation exceeded 5%. To diagnose cytomegalovirus status from the catalog of TCR beta chain sequences, a statistical classification framework was built. V and J gene assignment, in a later analysis, came from comparing TCR nucleotide sequences with IMGT/GENE-DB human TR gene sequences. A later analysis assigned CDR3 sequences and most-parsimonious VDJ recombination scenarios with the TCRdist pipeline. In a later analysis, every TCR beta chain was defined by the combination of its CDR3 amino acid sequence and its V-gene family, and reads without a unique V-gene family were dropped. A later analysis removed roughly 590 highly shared, low-generation-probability nucleotide sequences to deal with suspected cross-contamination and a sequencing artifact. A later analysis calculated a clonal expansion index for each public chain from normalized within-repertoire ranks of inferred template counts. In a later analysis, generation probabilities were computed using a VDJ recombination model fitted to out-of-frame rearrangements, and the results were checked against IGoR. In a later analysis, TCR-TCR, TCR-HLA and TCR-CMV co-occurrence was scored with hypergeometric tests, and a repertoire-size bias correction was applied to TCR pairs. False discovery rates were estimated in a later analysis by permuting HLA or CMV assignments 20 times. In a later analysis, co-occurring TCRs were grouped with DBSCAN, and TCRdist sequence similarity was added when clustering was performed within HLA-allele-positive subsets. For co-occurrence clustering, repertoires with fewer than 30,000 or more than 120,000 public chains were excluded, along with roughly 5 repertoires with anomalous nucleotide sharing. The source is immuneACCESS, and TCRdb retained only in-frame sequences with V and J called. Part of the clones is not carried over; for the studies checked, unresolved V genes explain less than half of this, and the remainder is unexplained. The V and J calls and clone size were taken over from that table, and D and trimming were inferred from the DNA. Within this sample are under 200,000 clones, with roughly 80% of them counted one time only. Under 1.5% of the sample comes from the top ten.

Deletion took 2 bases off V and 7 bases off J, with a span of 24 bases between the germline ends. CDR1 is given as MRHNA and CDR2 as SNTAGT, both from the germline V gene. Including cysteine and phenylalanine, the CDR3 has 18 amino acids. Just CDR3 DNA is preserved here, 54 bases in frame from base 1. The receptor's source is a woman in her twenties or thirties in good health and CMV-seronegative. Source material: PBMCs. This chain is built from TRBV6-4 and TRBJ1-5; the D gene is possibly TRBD1, with 6 bases matching. The bases read TGTGCCAGCAGTGACAACAAAAGGGGGAATCGAGGGACGCAGCCCCAGCATTTT. Its protein is CASSDNKRGNRGTQPQHF.